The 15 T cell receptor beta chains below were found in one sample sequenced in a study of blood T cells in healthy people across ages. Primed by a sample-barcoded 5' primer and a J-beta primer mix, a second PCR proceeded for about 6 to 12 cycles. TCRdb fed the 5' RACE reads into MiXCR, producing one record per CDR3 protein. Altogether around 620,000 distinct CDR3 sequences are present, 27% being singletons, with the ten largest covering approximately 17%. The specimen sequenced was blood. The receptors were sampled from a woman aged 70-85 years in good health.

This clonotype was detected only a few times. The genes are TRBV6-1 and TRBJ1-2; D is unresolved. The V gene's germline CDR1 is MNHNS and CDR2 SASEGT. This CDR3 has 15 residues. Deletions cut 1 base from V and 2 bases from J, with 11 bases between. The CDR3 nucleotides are TGTGCCAGCAGTGAAGAGGCGCGGGGAAACTATGGCTACACCTTC. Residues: CASSEEARGNYGYTF.

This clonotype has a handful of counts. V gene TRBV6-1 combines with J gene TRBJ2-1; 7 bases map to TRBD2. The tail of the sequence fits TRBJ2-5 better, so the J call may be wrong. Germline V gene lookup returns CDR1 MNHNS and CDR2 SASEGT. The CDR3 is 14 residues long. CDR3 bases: TGTGCCAGCAGTGAAGCGAAATACGGACTAGTCCAGTACTTC. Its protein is CASSEAKYGLVQYF.

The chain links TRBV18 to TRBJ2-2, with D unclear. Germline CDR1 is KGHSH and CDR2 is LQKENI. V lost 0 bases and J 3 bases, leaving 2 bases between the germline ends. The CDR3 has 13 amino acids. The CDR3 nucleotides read TGTGCCAGCTCACCACCAGACACCGGGGAGCTGTTTTTT. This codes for CASSPPDTGELFF. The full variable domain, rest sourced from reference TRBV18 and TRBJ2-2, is NAGVMQNPRHLVRRRGQEARLRCSPMKGHSHVYWYRQLPEEGLKFMVYLQKENIIDESGMPKERFSAEFPKEGPSILRIQQVVRGDSAAYFCASSPPDTGELFFGEGSRLTVL.

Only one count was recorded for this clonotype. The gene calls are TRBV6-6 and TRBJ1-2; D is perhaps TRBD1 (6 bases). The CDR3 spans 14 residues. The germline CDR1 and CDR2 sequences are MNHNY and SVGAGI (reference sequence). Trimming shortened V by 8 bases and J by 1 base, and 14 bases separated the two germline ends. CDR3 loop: CASGAGANNYGYTF. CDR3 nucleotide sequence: TGTGCCAGCGGGGCGGGGGCGAATAACTATGGCTACACCTTC.

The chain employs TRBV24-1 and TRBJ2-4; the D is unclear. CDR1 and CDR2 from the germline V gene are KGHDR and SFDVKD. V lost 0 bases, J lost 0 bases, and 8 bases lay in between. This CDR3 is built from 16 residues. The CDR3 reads CATSDLQCIAKNIQYF. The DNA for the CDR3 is TGTGCCACCAGTGATTTGCAGTGTATAGCCAAAAACATTCAGTACTTC.

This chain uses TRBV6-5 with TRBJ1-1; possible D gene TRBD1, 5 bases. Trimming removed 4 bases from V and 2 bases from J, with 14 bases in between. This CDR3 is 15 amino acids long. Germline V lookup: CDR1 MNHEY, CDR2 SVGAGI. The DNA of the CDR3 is TGTGCCAGCAGTTTCAGCACCGGGGCCAACACTGAAGCTTTCTTT. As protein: CASSFSTGANTEAFF.

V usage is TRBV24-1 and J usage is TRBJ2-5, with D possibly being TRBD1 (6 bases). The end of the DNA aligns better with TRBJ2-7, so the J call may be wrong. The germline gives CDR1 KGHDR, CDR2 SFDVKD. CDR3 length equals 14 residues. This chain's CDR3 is CATSDPDSSYEQYF. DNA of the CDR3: TGTGCCACCAGTGACCCGGACAGCTCCTACGAGCAGTACTTC.

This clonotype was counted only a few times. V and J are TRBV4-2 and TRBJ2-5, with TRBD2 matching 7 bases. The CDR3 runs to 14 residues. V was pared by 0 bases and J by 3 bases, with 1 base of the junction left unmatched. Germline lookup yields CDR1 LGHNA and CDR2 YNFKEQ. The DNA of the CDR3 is TGTGCCAGCAGCCAAGAGGGGGGGGAAGAGACCCAGTACTTC. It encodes CASSQEGGEETQYF.

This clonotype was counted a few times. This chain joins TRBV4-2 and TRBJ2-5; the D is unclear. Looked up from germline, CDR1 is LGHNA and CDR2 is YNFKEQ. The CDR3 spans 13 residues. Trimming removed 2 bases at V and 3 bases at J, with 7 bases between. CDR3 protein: CASSQPSEETQYF. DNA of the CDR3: TGTGCCAGCAGCCAACCCTCCGAAGAGACCCAGTACTTC.

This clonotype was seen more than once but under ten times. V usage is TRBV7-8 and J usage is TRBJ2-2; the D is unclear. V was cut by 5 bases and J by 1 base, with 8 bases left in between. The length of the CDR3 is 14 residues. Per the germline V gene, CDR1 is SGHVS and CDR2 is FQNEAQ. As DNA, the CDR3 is TGTGCCAGCAGCCCTCTTAGGAACACCGGGGAGCTGTTTTTT. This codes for CASSPLRNTGELFF.

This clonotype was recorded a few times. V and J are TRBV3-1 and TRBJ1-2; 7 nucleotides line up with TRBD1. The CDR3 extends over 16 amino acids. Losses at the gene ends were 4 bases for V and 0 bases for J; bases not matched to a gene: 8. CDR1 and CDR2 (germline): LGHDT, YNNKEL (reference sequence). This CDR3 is CASSPTGATSNYGYTF. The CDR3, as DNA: TGTGCCAGCAGCCCAACAGGGGCCACTTCTAACTATGGCTACACCTTC.

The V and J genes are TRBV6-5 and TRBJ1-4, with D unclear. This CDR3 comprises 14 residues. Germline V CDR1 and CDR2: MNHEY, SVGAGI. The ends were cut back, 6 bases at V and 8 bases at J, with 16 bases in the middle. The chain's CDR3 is CASSPSVWREKLFF. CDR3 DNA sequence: TGTGCCAGCAGCCCCTCTGTTTGGAGGGAAAAACTGTTTTTT.

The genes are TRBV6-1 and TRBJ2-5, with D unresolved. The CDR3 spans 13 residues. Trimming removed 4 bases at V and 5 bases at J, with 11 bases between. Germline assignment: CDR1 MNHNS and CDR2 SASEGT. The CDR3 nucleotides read TGTGCCAGCAGTGTTTGGATTCGGGAGACCCAGTACTTC. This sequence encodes CASSVWIRETQYF.

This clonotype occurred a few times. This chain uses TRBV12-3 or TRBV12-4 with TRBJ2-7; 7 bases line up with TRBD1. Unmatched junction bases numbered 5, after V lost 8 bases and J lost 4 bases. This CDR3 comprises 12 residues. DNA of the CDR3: TGTGCCAGCTCGGCAGGGGGATACGAGCAGTACTTC. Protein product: CASSAGGYEQYF.

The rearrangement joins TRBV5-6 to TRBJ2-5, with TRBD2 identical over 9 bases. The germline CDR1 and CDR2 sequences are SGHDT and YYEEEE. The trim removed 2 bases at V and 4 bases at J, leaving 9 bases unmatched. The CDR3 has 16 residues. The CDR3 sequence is CASSFVSGLASETQYF. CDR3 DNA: TGTGCCAGCAGCTTTGTATCGGGACTAGCTTCAGAGACCCAGTACTTC.